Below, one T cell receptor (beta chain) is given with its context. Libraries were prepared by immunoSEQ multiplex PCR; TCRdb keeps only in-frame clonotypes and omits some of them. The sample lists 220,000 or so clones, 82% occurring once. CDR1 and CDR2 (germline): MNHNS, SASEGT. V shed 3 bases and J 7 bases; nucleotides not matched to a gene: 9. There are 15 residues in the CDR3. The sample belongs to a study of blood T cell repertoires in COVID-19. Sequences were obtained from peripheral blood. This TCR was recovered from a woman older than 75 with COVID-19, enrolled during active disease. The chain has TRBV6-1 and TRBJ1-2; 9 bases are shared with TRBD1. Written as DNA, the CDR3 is TGTGCCAGCAGTGATTTGCGACAGGGGGTTTTTGGCTACACCTTC. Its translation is CASSDLRQGVFGYTF.